This T cell receptor beta chain was obtained from a study of a mutant IDH1 vaccine in newly diagnosed glioma. Study background: There were roughly 60% males and around 38% females among treated patients, whose mean age was about 41 years. Every participant had undergone radiotherapy, temozolomide, or both before, and most underwent both.

The sample's time point: baseline, week 1 (first vaccination visit). Treatment defined: pre-vaccination baseline after standard-of-care therapy. This table comes from immunoSEQ multiplex PCR, and its TCRdb copy is limited to in-frame clones, with some not included. The profile covers approximately 70,000 clones, with less than 85% appearing a single time and around 8.4% taken by the ten largest. This clonotype was obtained from a man aged 50-60 years with glioma. Sequencing was performed on PBMCs, taken from a glioma patient treated with radiotherapy, temozolomide or both.

Here the CDR3 reads CASSLVDEKLFF. CDR3 coding DNA: TGTGCCAGCAGCTTGGTCGATGAAAAACTGTTTTTT. The rearrangement links TRBV5-6 to TRBJ1-4; D not certain. The germline V and J ends were trimmed by 0 bases and 6 bases, with 3 bases remaining between them. CDR1 and CDR2 (germline): SGHDT, YYEEEE. The CDR3 has 12 amino acids.